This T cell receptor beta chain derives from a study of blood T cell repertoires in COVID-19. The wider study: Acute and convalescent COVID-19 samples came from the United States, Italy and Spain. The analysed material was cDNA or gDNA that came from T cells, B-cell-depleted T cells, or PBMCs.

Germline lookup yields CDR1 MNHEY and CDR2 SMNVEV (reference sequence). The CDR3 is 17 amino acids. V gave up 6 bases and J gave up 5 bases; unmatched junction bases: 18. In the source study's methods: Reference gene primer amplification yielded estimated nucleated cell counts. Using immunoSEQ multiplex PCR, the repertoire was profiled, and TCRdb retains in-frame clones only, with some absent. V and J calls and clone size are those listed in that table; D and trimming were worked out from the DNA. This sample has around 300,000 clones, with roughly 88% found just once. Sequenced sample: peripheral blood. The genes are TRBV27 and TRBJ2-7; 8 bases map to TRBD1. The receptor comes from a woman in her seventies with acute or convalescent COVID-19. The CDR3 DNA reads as TGTGCCAGCAGCCCTATATCTGGGACAGGTCAGGGGAACGAGCAGTACTTC. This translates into CASSPISGTGQGNEQYF.